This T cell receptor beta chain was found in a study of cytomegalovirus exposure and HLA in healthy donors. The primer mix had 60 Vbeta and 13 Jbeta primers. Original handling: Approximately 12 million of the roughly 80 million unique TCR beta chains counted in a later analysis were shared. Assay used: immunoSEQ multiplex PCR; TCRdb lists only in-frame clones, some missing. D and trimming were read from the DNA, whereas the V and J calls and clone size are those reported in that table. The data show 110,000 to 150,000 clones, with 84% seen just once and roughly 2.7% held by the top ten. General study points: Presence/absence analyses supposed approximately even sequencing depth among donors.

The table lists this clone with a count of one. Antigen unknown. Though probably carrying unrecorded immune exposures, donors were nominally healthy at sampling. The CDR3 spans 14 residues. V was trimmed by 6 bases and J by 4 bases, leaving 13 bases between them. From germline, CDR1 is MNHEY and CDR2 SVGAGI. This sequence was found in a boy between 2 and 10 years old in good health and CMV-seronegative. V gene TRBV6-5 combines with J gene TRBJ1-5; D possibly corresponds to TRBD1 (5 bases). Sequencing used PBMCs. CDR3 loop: CASRRDEGNQPQHF. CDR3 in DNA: TGTGCCAGCAGGCGGGACGAGGGGAATCAGCCCCAGCATTTT.